These T cell receptor beta chains were read from a single sample in a study of blood T cell repertoires in COVID-19. Measured with immunoSEQ multiplex PCR; TCRdb has only the in-frame clones, and not every one. The sample has 100,000 or so clones; around nine tenths are singletons. The specimen was peripheral blood. These receptors all stem from a man in his 60s with acute or convalescent COVID-19. Each CDR3 is given with its conserved first and last residue. The D gene is left open where the match is weak. Clone size appears in some rows only: once, few, many, or a class for an expanded clone.

DNA: TGTGCCAGCAGCCCAGGGGGTGGAGGGAACACTGAAGCTTTCTTT
CDR3: CASSPGGGGNTEAFF
length: 15
J: TRBJ1-1
V: TRBV5-4
D: TRBD1
size: -

DNA: TGTGCCAGCAGCCTCCGGGACAGCAGCACTGAAGCTTTCTTT
CDR3: CASSLRDSSTEAFF
length: 14
J: TRBJ1-1
V: TRBV7-9
D: TRBD1
size: once

DNA: TGCGCCAGCGGGGAGGCGGGGGGGTCAACGGAGACCCAGTACTTC
CDR3: CASGEAGGSTETQYF
length: 15
J: TRBJ2-5
V: TRBV10-2
D: TRBD2
size: -

DNA: TGTGCCAGCAGCAAAGGGAGATCTGGAAACACCATATATTTT
CDR3: CASSKGRSGNTIYF
length: 14
J: TRBJ1-3
V: TRBV21-1
D: -
size: -

DNA: TGCAGCGTTGGGGGGCTAGCAGGAGGCGGGGAGCTGTTTTTT
CDR3: CSVGGLAGGGELFF
length: 14
J: TRBJ2-2
V: TRBV29-1
D: -
size: once

DNA: TGTGCCACCAGTGATTCGGGATCGCGCACAGATACGCAGTATTTT
CDR3: CATSDSGSRTDTQYF
length: 15
J: TRBJ2-3
V: TRBV24-1
D: -
size: -

DNA: TGCAGCGTTGACGGGACAGGGGGCTTTAATGGCTACACCTTC
CDR3: CSVDGTGGFNGYTF
length: 14
J: TRBJ1-2
V: TRBV29-1
D: TRBD1
size: -

DNA: TGTGCCAGCAGCTTGAGACAGGGGGTCCGAGAGACCCAGTACTTC
CDR3: CASSLRQGVRETQYF
length: 15
J: TRBJ2-5
V: TRBV5-4
D: TRBD1
size: -

DNA: TGTGCCAGTAGTAGCGGGGGGCTAATAACAGGGCGGAACATTCAGTACTTC
CDR3: CASSSGGLITGRNIQYF
length: 17
J: TRBJ2-4
V: TRBV19
D: TRBD2
size: -

DNA: TGCAGCGTCGGGGGGGCGACAGGAGCTAACTATGGCTACACCTTC
CDR3: CSVGGATGANYGYTF
length: 15
J: TRBJ1-2
V: TRBV29-1
D: -
size: -

DNA: TGTGCCAGCAGCTTTGGACCAGGGATGTTCTTC
CDR3: CASSFGPGMFF
length: 11
J: TRBJ2-1
V: TRBV7-2
D: -
size: -

DNA: -
CDR3: CASSPRGAGNILETQYF
length: 17
J: TRBJ2-5
V: TRBV7-2
D: -
size: -

DNA: TGTGCCAGCAGTTCCCAAGACAAGTACTATGGCTACACCTTC
CDR3: CASSSQDKYYGYTF
length: 14
J: TRBJ1-2
V: TRBV6-2/TRBV6-3
D: -
size: -

DNA: TGTGCCAGCAGTAAACAGGGTGGTGGTAACTACGAGCAGTACTTC
CDR3: CASSKQGGGNYEQYF
length: 15
J: TRBJ2-7
V: TRBV27
D: -
size: -

DNA: TGTGCCTGCGTTCCTAGCGGGAGTGTAAATGAGCAGTTCTTC
CDR3: CACVPSGSVNEQFF
length: 14
J: TRBJ2-1
V: TRBV30
D: TRBD2
size: once

DNA: TGTGCCAGCAATGACCAGGGGGGTGAGAATGAGCAGTTCTTC
CDR3: CASNDQGGENEQFF
length: 14
J: TRBJ2-1
V: TRBV3-1/TRBV3-2
D: -
size: -

DNA: TGTGCCAGCAGTGAGACAGTGAATCAGCCCCAGCATTTT
CDR3: CASSETVNQPQHF
length: 13
J: TRBJ1-5
V: TRBV2
D: -
size: -

DNA: TGCGCCAGCAAGCTTGGGGGGTTAGCGGGAGGCTCCCAAGAGACCCAGTACTTC
CDR3: CASKLGGLAGGSQETQYF
length: 18
J: TRBJ2-5
V: TRBV5-1
D: TRBD2
size: -

DNA: TGTGCCTGGACCCTGCAAGCGGCAGGGGCCCAGTACTTC
CDR3: CAWTLQAAGAQYF
length: 13
J: TRBJ2-5
V: TRBV30
D: -
size: -